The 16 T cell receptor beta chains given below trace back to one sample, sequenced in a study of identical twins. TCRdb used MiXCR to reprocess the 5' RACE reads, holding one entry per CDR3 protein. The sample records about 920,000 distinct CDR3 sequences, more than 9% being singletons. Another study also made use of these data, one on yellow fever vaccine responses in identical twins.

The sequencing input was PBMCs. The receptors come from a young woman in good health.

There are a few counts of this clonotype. CDR3 sequence (DNA): TGCAGTGCCAGCCGGGGGACCCAACCCCTCCACTTT. Translation: CSASRGTQPLHF. The V call is TRBV20-1, the J call TRBJ1-6; perhaps TRBD1 as D (5 bases). V dropped 6 bases and J dropped 12 bases, with 15 bases sitting between them. The CDR3 is 12 amino acids. Germline lookup yields CDR1 DFQATT and CDR2 SNEGSKA (reference sequence).

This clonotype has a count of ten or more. As DNA, the CDR3 is TGTGCCAGCAGTGATGCGAGGAACTATGGCTACACCTTC. It yields the protein CASSDARNYGYTF. V gene TRBV27 combines with J gene TRBJ1-2, with no clear D. Germline assignment: CDR1 MNHEY and CDR2 SMNVEV (reference sequence). The CDR3 length is 13 residues. V lost 5 bases and J 2 bases, leaving 9 bases between the germline ends.

The CDR3 loop reads CSAPGQATTDTQYF. The DNA of the CDR3 is TGCAGTGCCCCGGGACAGGCTACCACAGATACGCAGTATTTT. This chain joins TRBV20-1 and TRBJ2-3, with TRBD1 matching over 8 bases. V was pared by 6 bases and J by 2 bases, with 7 bases of the junction left unmatched. The CDR3 consists of 14 residues. Germline lookup yields CDR1 DFQATT and CDR2 SNEGSKA (reference sequence).

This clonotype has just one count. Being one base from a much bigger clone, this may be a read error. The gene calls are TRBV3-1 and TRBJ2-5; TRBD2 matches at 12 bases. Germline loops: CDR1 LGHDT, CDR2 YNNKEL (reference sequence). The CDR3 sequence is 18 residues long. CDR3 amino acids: CACSQGLLAGGQQETQYF. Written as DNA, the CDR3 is TGTGCCTGCAGCCAAGGGCTACTAGCGGGGGGCCAGCAAGAGACCCAGTACTTC.

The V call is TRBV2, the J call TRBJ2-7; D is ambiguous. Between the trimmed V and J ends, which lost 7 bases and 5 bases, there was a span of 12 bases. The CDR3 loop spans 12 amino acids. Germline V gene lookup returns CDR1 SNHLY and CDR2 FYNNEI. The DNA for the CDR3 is TGTGCCAGCACCAACAGTTTCCACGAGCAGTACTTC. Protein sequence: CASTNSFHEQYF.

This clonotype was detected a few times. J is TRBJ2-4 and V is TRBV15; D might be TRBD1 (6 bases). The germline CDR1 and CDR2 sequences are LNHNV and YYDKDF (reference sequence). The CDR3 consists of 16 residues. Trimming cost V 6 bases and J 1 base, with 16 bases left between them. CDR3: CATSRRRGMAKNIQYF. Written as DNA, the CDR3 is TGTGCCACCAGTAGGCGAAGGGGGATGGCCAAAAACATTCAGTACTTC.

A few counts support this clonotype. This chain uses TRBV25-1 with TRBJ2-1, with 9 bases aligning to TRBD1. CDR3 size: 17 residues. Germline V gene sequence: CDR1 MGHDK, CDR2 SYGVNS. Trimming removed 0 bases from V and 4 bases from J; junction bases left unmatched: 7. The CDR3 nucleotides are TGTGCCAGCAGTGAATATATACTGGGACAGGGATACAATGAGCAGTTCTTC. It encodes CASSEYILGQGYNEQFF.

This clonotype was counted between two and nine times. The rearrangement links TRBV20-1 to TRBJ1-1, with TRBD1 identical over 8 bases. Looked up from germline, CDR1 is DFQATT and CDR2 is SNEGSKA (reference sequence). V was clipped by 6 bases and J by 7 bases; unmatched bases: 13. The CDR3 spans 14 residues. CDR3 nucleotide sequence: TGCAGTGCCACCCCGGGGTCCGGGACAGGTGAAGCTTTCTTT. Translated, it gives CSATPGSGTGEAFF.

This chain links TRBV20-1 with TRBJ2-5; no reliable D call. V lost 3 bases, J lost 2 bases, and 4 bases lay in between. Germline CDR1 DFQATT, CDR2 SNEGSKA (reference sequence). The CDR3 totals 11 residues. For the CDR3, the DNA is TGCAGTGCTAGTTCTCAAGAGACCCAGTACTTC. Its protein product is CSASSQETQYF.

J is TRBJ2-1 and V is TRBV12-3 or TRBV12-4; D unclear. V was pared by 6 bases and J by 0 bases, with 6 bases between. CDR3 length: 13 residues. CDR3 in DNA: TGTGCCAGCAGAAACGACTCCTACAATGAGCAGTTCTTC. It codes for CASRNDSYNEQFF.

The DNA of the CDR3 is TGTGCCAGCAGTGTTCGGGACCACCTCCACTTT. This codes for CASSVRDHLHF. V usage is TRBV2 and J usage is TRBJ1-6; perhaps TRBD1 as D (5 bases). With 4 bases removed from V and 15 bases from J, the gap between germline ends came to 10 bases. The CDR3 runs 11 residues. Germline V gene lookup returns CDR1 SNHLY and CDR2 FYNNEI.

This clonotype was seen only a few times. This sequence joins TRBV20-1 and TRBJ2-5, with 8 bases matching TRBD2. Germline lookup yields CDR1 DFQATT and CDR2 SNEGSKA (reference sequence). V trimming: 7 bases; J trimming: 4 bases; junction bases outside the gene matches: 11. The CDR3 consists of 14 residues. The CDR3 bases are TGCAGTGGAGGTGGCGGGGGGTCTGGAGAGACCCAGTACTTC. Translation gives CSGGGGGSGETQYF.

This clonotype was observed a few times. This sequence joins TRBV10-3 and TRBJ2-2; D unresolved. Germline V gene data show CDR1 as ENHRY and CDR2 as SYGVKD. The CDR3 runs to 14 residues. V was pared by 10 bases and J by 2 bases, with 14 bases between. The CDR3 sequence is CATLRLLNTGELFF. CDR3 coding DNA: TGTGCCACTCTAAGACTCCTTAACACCGGGGAGCTGTTTTTT.

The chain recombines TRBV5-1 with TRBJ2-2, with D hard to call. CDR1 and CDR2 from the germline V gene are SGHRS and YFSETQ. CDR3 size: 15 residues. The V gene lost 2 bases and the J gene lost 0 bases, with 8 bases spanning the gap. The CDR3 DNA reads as TGCGCCAGCAGCTTACCCCCGCCGAACACCGGGGAGCTGTTTTTT. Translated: CASSLPPPNTGELFF.

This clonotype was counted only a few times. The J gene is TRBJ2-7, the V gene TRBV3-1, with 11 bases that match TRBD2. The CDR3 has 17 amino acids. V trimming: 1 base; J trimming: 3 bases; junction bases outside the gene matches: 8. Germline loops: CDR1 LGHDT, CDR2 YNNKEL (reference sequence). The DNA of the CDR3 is TGTGCCAGCAGCCAAGCCCTAGCGGGAGGATGGGACTACGAGCAGTACTTC. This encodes CASSQALAGGWDYEQYF.

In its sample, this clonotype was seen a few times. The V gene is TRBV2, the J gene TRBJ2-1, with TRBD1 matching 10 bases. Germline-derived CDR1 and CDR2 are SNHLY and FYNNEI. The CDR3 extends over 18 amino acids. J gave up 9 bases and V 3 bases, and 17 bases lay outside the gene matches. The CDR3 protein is CASSDPNTGTGAEGEQFF. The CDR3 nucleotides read TGTGCCAGCAGTGACCCCAACACCGGGACAGGGGCGGAGGGTGAGCAGTTCTTC.